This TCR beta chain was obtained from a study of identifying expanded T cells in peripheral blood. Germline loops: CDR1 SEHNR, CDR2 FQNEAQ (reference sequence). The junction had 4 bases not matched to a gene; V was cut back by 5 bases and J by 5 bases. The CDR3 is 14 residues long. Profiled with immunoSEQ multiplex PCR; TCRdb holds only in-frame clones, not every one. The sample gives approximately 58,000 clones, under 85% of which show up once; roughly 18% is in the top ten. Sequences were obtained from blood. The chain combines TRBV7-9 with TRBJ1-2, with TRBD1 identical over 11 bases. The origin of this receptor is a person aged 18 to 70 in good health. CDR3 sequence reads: CASSVRDRGYGYTF. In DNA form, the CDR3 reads TGTGCCAGCAGCGTCCGGGACAGGGGGTATGGCTACACCTTC. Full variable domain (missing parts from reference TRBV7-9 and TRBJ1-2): DTGVSQNPRHKITKRGQNVTFRCDPISEHNRLYWYRQTLGQGPEFLTYFQNEAQLEKSRLLSDRFSAERPKGSFSTLEIQRTEQGDSAMYLCASSVRDRGYGYTFGSGTRLTVV.